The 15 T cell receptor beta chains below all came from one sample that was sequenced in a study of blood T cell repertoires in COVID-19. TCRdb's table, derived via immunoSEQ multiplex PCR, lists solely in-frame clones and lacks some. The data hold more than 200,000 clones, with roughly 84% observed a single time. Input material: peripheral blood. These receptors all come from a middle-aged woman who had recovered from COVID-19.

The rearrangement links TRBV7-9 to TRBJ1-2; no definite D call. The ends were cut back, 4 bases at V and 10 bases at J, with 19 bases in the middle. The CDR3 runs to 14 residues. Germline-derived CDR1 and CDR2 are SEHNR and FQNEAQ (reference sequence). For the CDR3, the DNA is TGTGCCAGCAGCTCCTCGACACCCCTGCTTGTCTACACCTTC. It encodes CASSSSTPLLVYTF.

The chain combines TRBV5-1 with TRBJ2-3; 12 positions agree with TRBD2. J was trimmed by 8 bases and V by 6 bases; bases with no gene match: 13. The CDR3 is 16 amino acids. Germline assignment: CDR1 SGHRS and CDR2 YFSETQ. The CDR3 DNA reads TGCGCCAGCACCATGCGCCTAGCGGGGGGGGACTCTACGCAGTATTTT. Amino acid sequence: CASTMRLAGGDSTQYF.

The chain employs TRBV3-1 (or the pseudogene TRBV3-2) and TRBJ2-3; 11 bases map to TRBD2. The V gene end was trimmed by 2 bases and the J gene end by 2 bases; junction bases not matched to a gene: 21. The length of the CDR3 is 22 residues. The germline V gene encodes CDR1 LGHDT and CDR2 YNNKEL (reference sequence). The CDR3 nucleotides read TGTGCCAGCAGCCAAATCAGCCTCGCCCCGGGACTAGCGGAACCCGACACAGATACGCAGTATTTT. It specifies CASSQISLAPGLAEPDTDTQYF.

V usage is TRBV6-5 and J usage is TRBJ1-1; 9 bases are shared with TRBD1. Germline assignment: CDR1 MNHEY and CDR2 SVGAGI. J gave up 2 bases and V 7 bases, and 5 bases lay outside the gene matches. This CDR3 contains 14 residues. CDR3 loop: CASMDRGFNTEAFF. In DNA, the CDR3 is TGTGCCAGCATGGACAGGGGATTTAACACTGAAGCTTTCTTT.

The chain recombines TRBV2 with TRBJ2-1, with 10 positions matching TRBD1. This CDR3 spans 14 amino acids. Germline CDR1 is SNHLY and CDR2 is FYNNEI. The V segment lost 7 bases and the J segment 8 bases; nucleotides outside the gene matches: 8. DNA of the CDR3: TGTGCCAGCAACACCGGGACAGGGGTACATGAGCAGTTCTTC. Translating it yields CASNTGTGVHEQFF.

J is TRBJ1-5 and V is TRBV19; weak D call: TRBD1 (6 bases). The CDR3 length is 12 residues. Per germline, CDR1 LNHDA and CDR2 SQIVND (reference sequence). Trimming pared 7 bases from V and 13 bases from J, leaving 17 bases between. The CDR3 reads CASNGGGGRQHF. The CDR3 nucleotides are TGTGCCAGTAATGGGGGCGGGGGCCGGCAGCATTTT.

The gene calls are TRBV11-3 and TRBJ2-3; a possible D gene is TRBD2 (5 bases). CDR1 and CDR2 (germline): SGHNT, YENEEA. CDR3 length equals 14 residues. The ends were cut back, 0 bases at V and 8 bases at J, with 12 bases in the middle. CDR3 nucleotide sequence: TGTGCCAGCAGCTTAGAGGGGAGAGGTACTACGCAGTATTTT. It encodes CASSLEGRGTTQYF.

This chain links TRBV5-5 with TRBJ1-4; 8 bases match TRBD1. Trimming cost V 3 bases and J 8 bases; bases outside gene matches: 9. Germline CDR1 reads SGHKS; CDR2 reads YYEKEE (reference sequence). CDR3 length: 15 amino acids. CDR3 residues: CASSSGGVAGEKLFF. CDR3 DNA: TGTGCCAGCAGCTCAGGGGGCGTTGCTGGGGAAAAACTGTTTTTT. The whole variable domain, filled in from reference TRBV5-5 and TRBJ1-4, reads DAGVTQSPTHLIKTRGQQVTLRCSPISGHKSVSWYQQVLGQGPQFIFQYYEKEERGRGNFPDRFSARQFPNYSSELNVNALLLGDSALYLCASSSGGVAGEKLFFGSGTQLSVL.

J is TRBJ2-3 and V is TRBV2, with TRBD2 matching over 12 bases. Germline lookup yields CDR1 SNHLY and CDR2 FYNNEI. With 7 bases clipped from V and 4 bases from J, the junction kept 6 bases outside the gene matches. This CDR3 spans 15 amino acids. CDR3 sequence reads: CASNTLAGGADTQYF. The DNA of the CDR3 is TGTGCCAGCAATACCCTAGCGGGGGGGGCAGATACGCAGTATTTT.

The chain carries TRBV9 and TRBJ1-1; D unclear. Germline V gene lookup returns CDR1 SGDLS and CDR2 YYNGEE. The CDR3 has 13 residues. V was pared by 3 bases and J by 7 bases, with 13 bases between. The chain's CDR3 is CASSDTGYNEAFF. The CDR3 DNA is TGTGCCAGCAGCGACACGGGATACAATGAAGCTTTCTTT. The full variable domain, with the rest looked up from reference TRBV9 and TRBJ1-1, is DSGVTQTPKHLITATGQRVTLRCSPRSGDLSVYWYQQSLDQGLQFLIQYYNGEERAKGNILERFSAQQFPDLHSELNLSSLELGDSALYFCASSDTGYNEAFFGQGTRLTVV.

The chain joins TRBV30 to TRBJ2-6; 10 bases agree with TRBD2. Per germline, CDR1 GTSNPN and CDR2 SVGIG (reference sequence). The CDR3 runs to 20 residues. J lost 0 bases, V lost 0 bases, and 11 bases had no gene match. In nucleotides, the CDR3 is TGTGCCTGGAGTGTACGGTTTAGCGGGGGGAGGTACTCTGGGGCCAACGTCCTGACTTTC. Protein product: CAWSVRFSGGRYSGANVLTF.

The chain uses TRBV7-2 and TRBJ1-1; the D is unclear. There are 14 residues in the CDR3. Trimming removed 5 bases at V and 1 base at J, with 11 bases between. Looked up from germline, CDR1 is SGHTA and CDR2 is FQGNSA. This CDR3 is CASSRGSKNTEAFF. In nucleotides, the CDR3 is TGTGCCAGCAGCCGGGGAAGTAAGAACACTGAAGCTTTCTTT.

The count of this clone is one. The CDR3 protein is CATQGFGEKLFF. In DNA, the CDR3 is TGTGCTACGCAGGGTTTTGGAGAAAAACTGTTTTTT. The chain recombines TRBV7-2 with TRBJ1-4, with D possibly TRBD1 on 5 matching bases. Germline V gene sequence: CDR1 SGHTA, CDR2 FQGNSA. The CDR3 totals 12 residues.

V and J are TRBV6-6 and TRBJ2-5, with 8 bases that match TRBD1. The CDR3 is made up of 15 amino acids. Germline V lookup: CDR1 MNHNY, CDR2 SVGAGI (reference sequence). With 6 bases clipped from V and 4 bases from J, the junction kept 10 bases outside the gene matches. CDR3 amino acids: CASRTGQGPRETQYF. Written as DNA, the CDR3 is TGTGCCAGCAGGACCGGACAGGGCCCACGAGAGACCCAGTACTTC.

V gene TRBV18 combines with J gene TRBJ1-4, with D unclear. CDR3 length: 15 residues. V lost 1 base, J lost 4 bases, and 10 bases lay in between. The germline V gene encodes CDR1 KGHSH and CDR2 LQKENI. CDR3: CASSPRGLGNEKLFF. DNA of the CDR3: TGTGCCAGCTCACCACGAGGGTTGGGTAATGAAAAACTGTTTTTT.